A selection of T cell receptor beta chains follows, all from one sample in a study of a mutant IDH1 vaccine in newly diagnosed glioma. Here immunoSEQ multiplex PCR was the method, and the copy in TCRdb shows in-frame clones only, minus some. This table holds some 67,000 clones, around four fifths found once. Sequencing was performed on peripheral blood mononuclear cells (PBMCs), taken from a glioma patient treated with radiotherapy, temozolomide or both. These receptors originate from a woman under 30 with glioma. Some clones in this sample may be carry-over from other donors' samples. Both conserved end residues are part of each CDR3. Fields, in order: D gene, V gene, clone size, J gene, CDR3 protein, CDR3 DNA. A D gene is named only where the DNA matches it firmly. Clone size is given for some rows only: seen once, a few or many times, or a class if the clone is expanded.

>.|TRBV7-9|few|TRBJ2-7
CASSRAATYEQYF
TGTGCCAGCAGCCGGGCAGCGACCTACGAGCAGTACTTC
>.|TRBV15|.|TRBJ1-4
CATSTIPGGYDEKLFF
TGTGCCACCAGCACAATTCCCGGGGGGTATGATGAAAAACTGTTTTTT
>.|TRBV30|.|TRBJ1-5
CAWSLGASNQPQHF
TGTGCCTGGAGTCTGGGGGCCTCCAATCAGCCCCAGCATTTT
>.|TRBV5-4|.|TRBJ1-4
CASSNRRRTNEKLFF
TGTGCCAGCAGCAACCGCCGGAGAACAAATGAAAAACTGTTTTTT
>.|TRBV6-5|once|TRBJ1-5
CASSYSQANQPQHF
TGTGCCAGCAGTTATTCCCAGGCTAATCAGCCCCAGCATTTT
>.|TRBV10-3|.|TRBJ1-1
CAISVGNTEAFF
TGTGCCATCAGTGTCGGCAACACTGAAGCTTTCTTT
>TRBD1|TRBV6-6|few|TRBJ1-1
CATRDRGNTEAFF
TGTGCCACCCGGGACAGGGGTAACACTGAAGCTTTCTTT
>TRBD2|TRBV9|.|TRBJ2-1
CASSVSQRGYNEQFF
TGTGCCAGCAGCGTCTCCCAGCGGGGTTACAATGAGCAGTTCTTC
>.|TRBV4-1|.|TRBJ2-1
CASSQDHGYNEQFF
TGCGCCAGCAGCCAAGATCACGGGTACAATGAGCAGTTCTTC
>TRBD1|TRBV5-4|.|TRBJ1-2
CASSWGTGTYGYTF
TGTGCCAGCAGCTGGGGGACAGGGACGTATGGCTACACCTTC
>TRBD2|TRBV9|.|TRBJ2-2
CASSVGLAGTGELFF
TGTGCCAGCAGCGTAGGGCTAGCGGGCACCGGGGAGCTGTTTTTT
>.|TRBV2|.|TRBJ2-7
CASLSVRAGEQYF
TGTGCCAGCCTCTCGGTTAGGGCGGGGGAGCAGTACTTC
>.|TRBV29-1|.|TRBJ2-5
CSVPQGYQETQYF
TGCAGCGTCCCACAGGGATACCAAGAGACCCAGTACTTC
>.|TRBV29-1|few|TRBJ1-2
CSVAAGTSYGYTF
TGCAGCGTCGCCGCCGGGACAAGCTATGGCTACACCTTC
>.|TRBV6-1|.|TRBJ1-5
CASRTGISNQPQHF
TGTGCCAGCAGGACCGGGATCAGCAATCAGCCCCAGCATTTT
>TRBD1|TRBV23-1|.|TRBJ2-1
CASSPKRAWTGDFYNEQFF
TGCGCCAGCAGTCCCAAAAGGGCTTGGACAGGGGACTTCTACAATGAGCAGTTCTTC
>.|TRBV11-2|few|TRBJ2-7
CASSSGRPYEQYF
TGTGCCAGCAGCTCCGGACGCCCCTACGAGCAGTACTTC
>.|TRBV25-1|.|TRBJ2-7
CASSDSVRFYEQYF
TGTGCCAGCAGTGATTCGGTGAGATTCTACGAGCAGTACTTC
>.|TRBV5-5|once|TRBJ2-1
CASRGGLSPGAVGEQFF
TGTGCCAGCAGGGGAGGCCTCAGCCCAGGGGCGGTGGGTGAGCAGTTCTTC
>TRBD1|TRBV19|.|TRBJ2-7
CASSIVLELGQGMHEQYF
TGTGCCAGTAGTATAGTTCTGGAGCTGGGACAGGGCATGCACGAGCAGTACTTC
>TRBD1|TRBV25-1|.|TRBJ1-2
CASSGWGQALGGYTF
TGTGCCAGCAGTGGGTGGGGACAGGCCCTGGGTGGCTACACCTTC
>.|TRBV11-1|.|TRBJ1-1
CASSLGENTEAFF
TGTGCCAGCAGCTTAGGGGAGAACACTGAAGCTTTCTTT
>.|TRBV5-1|.|TRBJ1-4
CASSNQRRPNEKLFF
TGCGCCAGCAGCAACCAGCGGCGGCCTAATGAAAAACTGTTTTTT
>.|TRBV27|.|TRBJ2-2
CASSLNPGELFF
TGTGCCAGCAGTTTAAATCCCGGGGAGCTGTTTTTT